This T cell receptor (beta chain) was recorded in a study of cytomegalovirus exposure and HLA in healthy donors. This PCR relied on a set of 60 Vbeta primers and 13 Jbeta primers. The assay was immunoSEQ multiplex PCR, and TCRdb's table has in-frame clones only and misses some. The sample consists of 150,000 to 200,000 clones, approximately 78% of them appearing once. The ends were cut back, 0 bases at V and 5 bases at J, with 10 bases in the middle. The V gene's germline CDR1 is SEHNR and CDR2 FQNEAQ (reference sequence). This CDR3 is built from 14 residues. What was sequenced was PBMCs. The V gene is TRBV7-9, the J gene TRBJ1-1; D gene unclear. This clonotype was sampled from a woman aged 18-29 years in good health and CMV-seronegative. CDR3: CASSLALERTEAFF. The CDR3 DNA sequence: TGTGCCAGCAGCTTAGCGCTGGAGAGAACTGAAGCTTTCTTT.